This T cell receptor beta chain was recovered during a study of T cells in narcolepsy. Broader study findings: Autoreactive clone sequences were missing from some blood memory CD4+ repertoires. Autoreactive clonotypes reportedly recurred in blood of same and different patients, not controls.

Repertoires were generated with immunoSEQ multiplex PCR, while TCRdb's copy carries only in-frame clones and drops some. The data show some 14,000 clones, about 88% seen once. Germline V CDR1 and CDR2: MDHEN, SYDVKM. V dropped 6 bases and J dropped 10; count of bases not matched to a gene: 11. The CDR3 loop spans 13 amino acids. For this clone: As yet, its antigen is unknown.

Specimen: CD45RA- memory CD4+ T cells from PBMCs. V usage is TRBV28 and J usage is TRBJ1-1, with 7 bases identical to TRBD1. The receptor was derived from a human donor with narcolepsy. This CDR3 is CASSIGQAKGAFF. CDR3 DNA: TGTGCCAGCAGCATCGGACAGGCCAAGGGAGCTTTCTTT.